These 19 T cell receptor beta chains were sequenced from one sample in a study of blood T cell repertoires in COVID-19. Method: immunoSEQ multiplex PCR; TCRdb's copy keeps in-frame clones and lacks some. The sample carries around 97,000 clones, about 91% recorded once. Sequenced sample: peripheral blood. These receptors came from a human donor in a cohort sampled during active COVID-19.

This chain's CDR3 is CASSPQGRLGYQPQHF. The CDR3 DNA reads as TGTGCCAGCAGCCCTCAGGGTAGGCTTGGATATCAGCCCCAGCATTTT. V and J are TRBV7-2 and TRBJ1-5; D possibly corresponds to TRBD1 (5 bases). The CDR3 is made up of 16 amino acids. Germline lookup yields CDR1 SGHTA and CDR2 FQGNSA. V shed 5 bases and J shed 5 bases, with 19 bases lying between them.

This clone has more than one count but fewer than ten. The chain recombines TRBV6-5 with TRBJ1-6; D not resolved. This CDR3 has 15 residues. V lost 4 bases and J lost 7, with 14 bases in between. Germline assignment: CDR1 MNHEY and CDR2 SVGAGI. CDR3 coding DNA: TGTGCCAGCAGTTCGAGCCCGGTCCCGAATTCACCCCTCCACTTT. Its protein product is CASSSSPVPNSPLHF.

The V gene is TRBV4-2, the J gene TRBJ1-3; TRBD1 matches at 8 bases. CDR1 is LGHNA, CDR2 YNFKEQ, per germline. This CDR3 comprises 17 residues. Losses at the gene ends were 0 bases for V and 3 bases for J; bases not matched to a gene: 7. CDR3 sequence: CASSQDPGQGLGNTIYF. The CDR3 region has the DNA TGTGCCAGCAGCCAAGATCCCGGACAGGGCCTTGGAAACACCATATATTTT.

The V call is TRBV6-2 or TRBV6-3, the J call TRBJ2-1; 7 bases fit TRBD1. J lost 8 bases, V lost 3 bases, and 16 bases had no gene match. CDR1 and CDR2 (germline): MNHEY, SVGEGT. The CDR3 covers 17 residues. The CDR3 is CASSYLAGQAFRDEQFF. DNA for the CDR3: TGTGCCAGCAGTTATCTAGCCGGACAGGCTTTTAGGGATGAGCAGTTCTTC.

The chain links TRBV28 to TRBJ2-7, with TRBD1 matching 7 bases. Unmatched junction bases numbered 9, after V lost 3 bases and J lost 1 base. CDR3 size: 16 residues. Germline V CDR1 and CDR2: MDHEN, SYDVKM. The CDR3 loop reads CASSFQGMGQSYEQYF. The CDR3 nucleotides read TGTGCCAGCAGTTTTCAGGGGATGGGACAGTCCTACGAGCAGTACTTC. Full variable domain (outside the CDR3, taken from reference TRBV28 and TRBJ2-7): DVKVTQSSRYLVKRTGEKVFLECVQDMDHENMFWYRQDPGLGLRLIYFSYDVKMKEKGDIPEGYSVSREKKERFSLILESASTNQTSMYLCASSFQGMGQSYEQYFGPGTRLTVT.

The chain employs TRBV29-1 and TRBJ2-3, with TRBD2 as a possible D gene (6 bases). V shed 1 base and J shed 0 bases, with 11 bases lying between them. The length of the CDR3 is 15 residues. Germline CDR1 and CDR2: SQVTM and ANQGSEA. The CDR3 bases are TGCAGCGTTGAAGGGGGCGGGACTAGCACAGATACGCAGTATTTT. Its protein is CSVEGGGTSTDTQYF.

The chain combines TRBV29-1 with TRBJ2-5; D perhaps matches TRBD2 (6 bases). The V and J ends lost 7 bases and 5 bases respectively, with 17 bases between them. In germline, CDR1 is SQVTM, CDR2 ANQGSEA. This CDR3 has 13 residues. The CDR3 loop is CSAGGEAGETQYF. In DNA form, the CDR3 reads TGCAGCGCCGGAGGAGAGGCGGGGGAGACCCAGTACTTC.

The chain uses TRBV6-5 and TRBJ1-2; 7 nucleotides line up with TRBD1. V was clipped by 2 bases and J by 8 bases; unmatched bases: 5. From germline, CDR1 is MNHEY and CDR2 SVGAGI. The CDR3 covers 13 residues. As DNA, the CDR3 is TGTGCCAGCAGTTACGACAGGGAGTCCGGCTACACCTTC. Its protein product is CASSYDRESGYTF.

The chain carries TRBV2 and TRBJ1-6, with 7 nucleotides matching TRBD1. The germline V gene has CDR1 SNHLY and CDR2 FYNNEI. The CDR3 length is 13 residues. V dropped 4 bases and J dropped 8; count of bases not matched to a gene: 2. The CDR3 bases are TGTGCCAGCAGTGGACAGGGCTATTCACCCCTCCACTTT. Its protein is CASSGQGYSPLHF.

The V call is TRBV4-1, the J call TRBJ2-1; TRBD2 might be the D (6 bases). CDR1 and CDR2 from the germline V gene are MGHRA and YSYEKL. This CDR3 region has 14 residues. V was pared by 4 bases and J by 6 bases, with 13 bases between. The CDR3 DNA is TGCGCCAGCAGCCCCCGGGACTCCGGCAATGAGCAGTTCTTC. It yields the protein CASSPRDSGNEQFF.

The chain employs TRBV7-8 and TRBJ2-5; 10 bases fit TRBD2. Germline V CDR1 and CDR2: SGHVS, FQNEAQ. This CDR3 has 16 residues. The ends lost 5 bases at V and 5 bases at J; junction bases unmatched: 11. CDR3 region: CASSQGSGGAGETQYF. CDR3 DNA sequence: TGTGCCAGCAGCCAGGGAAGCGGGGGGGCCGGGGAGACCCAGTACTTC.

The chain carries TRBV19 and TRBJ1-1, with D hard to call. This CDR3 comprises 17 residues. The germline gives CDR1 LNHDA, CDR2 SQIVND (reference sequence). V lost 2 bases, J lost 1 base, and 17 bases lay in between. The CDR3 DNA sequence: TGTGCCAGTAGTATAAATGGTAGGCGGGATTGGAACACTGAAGCTTTCTTT. It yields the protein CASSINGRRDWNTEAFF.

The V and J genes are TRBV18 and TRBJ1-1; TRBD1 agrees at 8 bases. With 8 bases clipped from V and 5 bases from J, the junction kept 7 bases outside the gene matches. CDR3 size: 13 residues. Germline CDR1 and CDR2: KGHSH and LQKENI. The CDR3, as DNA: TGTGCCAGCACAGGACAGGGATGGACTGAAGCTTTCTTT. Translating gives CASTGQGWTEAFF.

The rearrangement uses TRBV5-1 and TRBJ2-7; 9 bases fit TRBD2. V shed 0 bases and J 5 bases; nucleotides not matched to a gene: 9. This CDR3 has 16 amino acids. The germline V gene has CDR1 SGHRS and CDR2 YFSETQ. The CDR3 region has the DNA TGCGCCAGCAGCTTGGCCTCGCGGGGGGGCAGGAACGAGCAGTACTTC. It codes for CASSLASRGGRNEQYF.

J is TRBJ2-3 and V is TRBV5-1; D unclear. From germline, CDR1 is SGHRS and CDR2 YFSETQ. The length of the CDR3 is 15 residues. V was pared by 0 bases and J by 1 base, with 9 bases between. This CDR3 reads CASSLDSPRTDTQYF. The DNA of the CDR3 is TGCGCCAGCAGCTTGGACTCCCCGCGCACAGATACGCAGTATTTT.

V and J are TRBV30 and TRBJ2-7; 7 bases are shared with TRBD2. V lost 7 bases to trimming and J lost 2 bases; unmatched junction nucleotides: 11. CDR1 is GTSNPN and CDR2 is SVGIG in the germline V gene (reference sequence). The CDR3 length is 14 residues. CDR3 protein: CAYGEKRDPYEQYF. For the CDR3, the DNA is TGTGCCTATGGAGAGAAGCGGGACCCCTACGAGCAGTACTTC.

Here the CDR3 reads CASSYGTSGQETQYF. Here the CDR3 DNA reads TGTGCCAGCAGTTACGGGACTAGCGGTCAAGAGACCCAGTACTTC. This chain links TRBV7-6 with TRBJ2-5; 11 nucleotides match TRBD2. J lost 2 bases, V lost 6 bases, and 5 bases had no gene match. Germline V gene data show CDR1 as SGHVS and CDR2 as FNYEAQ. CDR3 length equals 15 residues.

The chain joins TRBV28 to TRBJ1-3; D is unclear. CDR1 and CDR2 (germline): MDHEN, SYDVKM. With 1 base removed from V and 1 base from J, the gap between germline ends came to 5 bases. The CDR3 length is 14 residues. The CDR3 reads CASSLSGSGNTIYF. CDR3 DNA sequence: TGTGCCAGCAGTTTATCGGGGTCTGGAAACACCATATATTTT.

The genes are TRBV27 and TRBJ2-7; 10 nucleotides agree with TRBD1. CDR1 is MNHEY, CDR2 SMNVEV, per germline (reference sequence). V lost 6 bases and J lost 4; bases outside the gene matches: 9. The CDR3 totals 15 residues. CDR3 residues: CASRGSGTGEYEQYF. The CDR3 DNA follows: TGTGCCAGCAGGGGGTCCGGGACAGGGGAATACGAGCAGTACTTC.